The TCR beta chain described here comes from a study of PD-1 blockade in classical Hodgkin lymphoma. The CDR3 length is 16 residues. J lost 2 bases, V lost 4 bases, and 11 bases had no gene match. Germline CDR1 reads SGHDT; CDR2 reads YYEEEE. The method was immunoSEQ multiplex PCR; TCRdb's version includes in-frame clones alone and lacks a portion of them. Among 14,000 to 15,000 clones, 55% to 70% were seen once, and the ten largest hold 9.5% to 12%. Whole-study findings and limits: In newly diagnosed patients, baseline TCR diversity was reportedly below that of healthy donors. Those achieving complete response showed baseline diversity like newly diagnosed patients.

Every patient was affected by relapse after autologous stem cell transplantation, while exposure to brentuximab vedotin was not uniform. This clone was counted between two and nine times. The antigen is undetermined. The chain joins TRBV5-6 to TRBJ2-5; TRBD2 aligns across 7 bases. This TCR came from a human donor with classical Hodgkin lymphoma. The material was peripheral blood mononuclear cells (PBMCs), obtained at baseline. CDR3 bases: TGTGCCAGCAGCGGACTAGAGAGGGGTCAACAAGAGACCCAGTACTTC. Translated: CASSGLERGQQETQYF.